These T cell receptor beta chains were read from a single sample in a study of CD8+ T cells in alopecia areata. Some clones are missing from TCRdb's copy, which holds only in-frame ones; the method was immunoSEQ multiplex PCR. The sample lists 140,000 to 150,000 clones, approximately 60% seen once, with approximately 34% in the top ten. The sequenced sample consisted of CD8+ T cells sorted from blood. The receptors derive from a human donor in good health. Each CDR3 is given with its conserved first and last residue. D genes are given only for firm matches. Clone size is not always given. Where it is, it says once, few, many or a class for expanded clones.

V gene,J gene,D gene,clone size,CDR3 protein,CDR3 DNA
TRBV30,TRBJ2-7,NA,NA,CAWKPGHSNEQYF,TGTGCCTGGAAGCCGGGACATAGCAACGAGCAGTACTTC
TRBV11-2,TRBJ2-7,TRBD2,NA,CASSLGPSGSHHVSEQYF,TGTGCCAGCAGCTTAGGGCCTAGCGGGAGTCATCACGTGAGCGAGCAGTACTTC
TRBV7-6,TRBJ2-2,NA,once,CASSLQGLGTGELFF,TGTGCCAGCAGCTTGCAGGGCCTGGGCACCGGGGAGCTGTTTTTT
TRBV27,TRBJ2-7,NA,NA,CASSLSGGDPYEQYF,TGTGCCAGCAGTTTATCGGGCGGGGACCCCTACGAGCAGTACTTC
TRBV5-6,TRBJ2-7,NA,once,CASLAGEQYF,TGTGCCAGCTTGGCAGGGGAGCAGTACTTC
TRBV25-1,TRBJ2-6,NA,NA,CASSATTPYSGANVLTF,TGTGCCAGCAGTGCAACGACACCATACTCTGGGGCCAACGTCCTGACTTTC
TRBV14,TRBJ2-1,NA,few,CASSHGHEQFF,TGTGCCAGCAGCCATGGCCATGAGCAGTTCTTC
TRBV9,TRBJ1-2,NA,NA,CASTQGGSDYGYTF,TGTGCCAGCACCCAAGGCGGTTCGGACTATGGCTACACCTTC
TRBV9,TRBJ2-3,TRBD2,few,CASSAKLAGGPGDTQYF,TGTGCCAGCAGCGCAAAACTAGCGGGAGGGCCCGGAGATACGCAGTATTTT
TRBV4-1,TRBJ2-5,NA,NA,CASSQEGSQETQYF,TGCGCCAGCAGCCAAGAGGGCAGCCAAGAGACCCAGTACTTC
TRBV9,TRBJ2-5,TRBD2,NA,CASSVGGSGETQYF,TGTGCCAGCAGCGTAGGCGGGAGTGGGGAGACCCAGTACTTC
TRBV11-2,TRBJ2-2,NA,few,CASSLAGLAGELFF,TGTGCCAGCAGCTTAGCGGGACTGGCCGGGGAGCTGTTTTTT
TRBV28,TRBJ2-1,TRBD1,NA,CASSLLNGWGGQGEQFF,TGTGCCAGCAGTTTATTAAACGGATGGGGGGGACAGGGTGAGCAGTTCTTC
TRBV28,TRBJ2-2,NA,NA,CASSLSAGPGELFF,TGTGCCAGCAGTTTATCGGCAGGGCCCGGGGAGCTGTTTTTT
TRBV5-4,TRBJ1-1,NA,NA,CASSPTGENTEAFF,TGTGCCAGCAGCCCGACAGGAGAAAACACTGAAGCTTTCTTT
TRBV11-2,TRBJ2-1,NA,once,CASSLGNEQFF,TGTGCCAGCAGCTTAGGCAATGAGCAGTTCTTC
TRBV29-1,TRBJ1-1,NA,NA,CSVEVNQGMNTEAFF,TGCAGCGTTGAAGTAAATCAGGGGATGAACACTGAAGCTTTCTTT
TRBV6-4,TRBJ2-3,TRBD2,many,CASSGTSDTDTQYF,TGTGCCAGCAGTGGGACTAGCGACACAGATACGCAGTATTTT
TRBV25-1,TRBJ1-4,TRBD1,few,CASSLEQGANEKLFF,TGTGCCAGCAGTTTAGAACAGGGGGCGAATGAAAAACTGTTTTTT
TRBV4-1,TRBJ2-7,TRBD1,NA,CASSQDQGVEQYF,TGCGCCAGCAGCCAAGATCAGGGGGTTGAGCAGTACTTC
TRBV28,TRBJ2-3,NA,few,CASSLGPDTQYF,TGTGCCAGCAGTTTAGGTCCAGATACGCAGTATTTT
TRBV7-9,TRBJ2-5,NA,NA,CASSLAGLRETQYF,TGTGCCAGCAGCTTAGCCGGGCTGCGGGAGACCCAGTACTTC
TRBV30,TRBJ2-5,NA,NA,CAWSEGVGLGETQYF,TGTGCCTGGAGTGAGGGCGTGGGCCTGGGGGAGACCCAGTACTTC
TRBV29-1,TRBJ2-7,NA,NA,CSVVLGISYEQYF,TGCAGCGTTGTACTGGGGATCTCCTACGAGCAGTACTTC
TRBV4-2,TRBJ2-1,NA,NA,CASRTGAEQFF,TGTGCCAGCAGAACGGGAGCTGAGCAGTTCTTC
TRBV9,TRBJ1-5,TRBD1,NA,CASSQTTGSQPQHF,TGTGCCAGCAGCCAAACGACAGGGTCTCAGCCCCAGCATTTT
TRBV30,TRBJ2-2,NA,NA,CAWSLSTGELFF,TGTGCCTGGAGTCTAAGCACCGGGGAGCTGTTTTTT